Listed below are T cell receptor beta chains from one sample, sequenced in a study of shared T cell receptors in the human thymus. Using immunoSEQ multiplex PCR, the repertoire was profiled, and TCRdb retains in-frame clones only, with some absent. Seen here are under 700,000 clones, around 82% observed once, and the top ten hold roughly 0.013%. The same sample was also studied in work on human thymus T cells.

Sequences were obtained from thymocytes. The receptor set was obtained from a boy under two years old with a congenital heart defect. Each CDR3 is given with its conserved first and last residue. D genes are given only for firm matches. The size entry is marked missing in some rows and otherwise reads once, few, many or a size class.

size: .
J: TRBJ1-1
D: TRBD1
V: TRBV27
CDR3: CASSLVAGGNTEAFF
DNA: TGTGCCAGCAGTTTAGTGGCAGGGGGGAACACTGAAGCTTTCTTT

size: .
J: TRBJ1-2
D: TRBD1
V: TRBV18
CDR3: CASSADRVGYTF
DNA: TGTGCCAGCTCAGCTGACAGGGTGGGCTACACCTTC

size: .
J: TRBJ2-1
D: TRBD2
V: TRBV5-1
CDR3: CASSTASGTSDEQFF
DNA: TGCGCCAGCAGTACCGCCTCCGGGACTAGCGATGAGCAGTTCTTC

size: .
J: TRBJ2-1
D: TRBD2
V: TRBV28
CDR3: CASSNRTSGYNEQFF
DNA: TGTGCCAGCAGTAATAGGACTAGCGGTTACAATGAGCAGTTCTTC

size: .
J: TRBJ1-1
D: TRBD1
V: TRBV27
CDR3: CASRGGQGGTEAFF
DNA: TGTGCCAGCAGAGGAGGACAGGGGGGTACTGAAGCTTTCTTT

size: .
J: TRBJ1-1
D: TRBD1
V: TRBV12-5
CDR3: CASGLAPDRPRAFF
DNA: TGTGCTAGTGGTTTGGCCCCGGACAGGCCCCGAGCTTTCTTT

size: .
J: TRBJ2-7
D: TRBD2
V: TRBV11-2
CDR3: CASSFRTSGRVHEQYF
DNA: TGTGCCAGCAGCTTTCGGACTAGCGGTCGAGTACACGAGCAGTACTTC

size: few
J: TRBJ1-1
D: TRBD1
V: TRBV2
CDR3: CASRGDRSLTEAFF
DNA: TGTGCCAGCAGAGGGGACAGGTCTCTCACTGAAGCTTTCTTT

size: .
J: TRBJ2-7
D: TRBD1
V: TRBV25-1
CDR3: CASSDRGSREQYF
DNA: TGTGCCAGCAGTGACAGGGGGTCCCGCGAGCAGTACTTC

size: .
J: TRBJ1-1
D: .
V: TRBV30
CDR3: CAWSVSRRTEAFF
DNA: TGTGCCTGGAGTGTGTCCAGGAGGACTGAAGCTTTCTTT

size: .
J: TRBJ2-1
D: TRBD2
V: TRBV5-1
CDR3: CASSLGLAGGFSSYNEQFF
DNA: TGCGCCAGCAGCTTGGGACTAGCGGGAGGCTTTAGCTCCTACAATGAGCAGTTCTTC

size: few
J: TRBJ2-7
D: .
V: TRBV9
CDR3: CASSVGKRPGEHYEQYF
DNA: TGTGCCAGCAGCGTAGGAAAGCGTCCGGGAGAGCACTACGAGCAGTACTTC

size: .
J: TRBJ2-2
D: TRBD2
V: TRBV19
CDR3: CASSLGGTDTGELFF
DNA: TGTGCCAGTAGTCTGGGGGGGACGGACACCGGGGAGCTGTTTTTT

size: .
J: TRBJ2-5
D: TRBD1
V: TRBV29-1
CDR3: CSVEDRLGETQYF
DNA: TGCAGCGTGGAGGACAGGCTTGGAGAGACCCAGTACTTC

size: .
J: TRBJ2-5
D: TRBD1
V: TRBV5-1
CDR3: CASSFAGGLEETQYF
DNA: TGCGCCAGCAGCTTTGCAGGGGGCCTGGAAGAGACCCAGTACTTC

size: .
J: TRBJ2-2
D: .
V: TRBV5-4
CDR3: CASSTETHTGELFF
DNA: TGTGCCAGCAGCACGGAGACTCACACCGGGGAGCTGTTTTTT

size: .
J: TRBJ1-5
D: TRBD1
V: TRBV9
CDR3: CASSQGQGVNQPQHF
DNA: TGTGCCAGCAGTCAAGGACAGGGGGTGAATCAGCCCCAGCATTTT

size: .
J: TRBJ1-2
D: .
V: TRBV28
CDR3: CASTSPPANYGYTF
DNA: TGTGCCAGCACTTCCCCTCCAGCTAACTATGGCTACACCTTC

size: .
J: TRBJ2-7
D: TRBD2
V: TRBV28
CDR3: CASRSLGLAGSSYEQYF
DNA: TGTGCCAGCAGATCCCTTGGACTAGCGGGCTCCTCCTACGAGCAGTACTTC

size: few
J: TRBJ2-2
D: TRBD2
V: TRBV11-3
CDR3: CASSYPGLARTGELFF
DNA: TGTGCCAGCAGCTATCCGGGACTAGCGAGAACCGGGGAGCTGTTTTTT

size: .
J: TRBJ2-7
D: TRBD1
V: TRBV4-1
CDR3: CASTTRPGQGGNEQYF
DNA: TGCGCCAGCACCACCAGACCGGGACAGGGTGGCAACGAGCAGTACTTC

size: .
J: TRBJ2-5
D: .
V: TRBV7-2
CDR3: CASSLGAHQETQYF
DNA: TGTGCCAGCAGCTTAGGAGCGCACCAAGAGACCCAGTACTTC

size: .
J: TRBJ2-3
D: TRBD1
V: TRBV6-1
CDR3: CASSARGIGTQYF
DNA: TGTGCCAGCAGTGCCAGGGGGATAGGTACGCAGTATTTT

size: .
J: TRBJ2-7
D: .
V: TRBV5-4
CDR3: CASSLQGVGGYYEQYF
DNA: TGTGCCAGCAGCTTGCAAGGCGTTGGGGGGTACTACGAGCAGTACTTC

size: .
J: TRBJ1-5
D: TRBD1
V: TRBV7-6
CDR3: CASSLANPGTGGGDQPQHF
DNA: TGTGCCAGCAGCTTAGCGAACCCCGGGACAGGGGGCGGGGATCAGCCCCAGCATTTT

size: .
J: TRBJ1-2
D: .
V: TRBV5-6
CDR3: CASSFSGHREGDYGYTF
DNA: TGTGCCAGCAGCTTTTCCGGACATCGAGAAGGCGACTATGGCTACACCTTC

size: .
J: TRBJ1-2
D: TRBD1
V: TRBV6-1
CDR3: CASSEGGTGEVVWLAGYTF
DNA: TGTGCCAGCAGTGAAGGGGGGACAGGGGAGGTCGTATGGTTGGCTGGCTACACCTTC

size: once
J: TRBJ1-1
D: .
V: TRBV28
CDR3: CASSVMYTEAFF
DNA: TGTGCCAGTAGCGTTATGTACACTGAAGCTTTCTTT

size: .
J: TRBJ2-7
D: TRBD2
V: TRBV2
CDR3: CASSDELAGASYEQYF
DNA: TGTGCCAGCAGTGATGAGCTAGCGGGAGCCTCCTACGAGCAGTACTTC

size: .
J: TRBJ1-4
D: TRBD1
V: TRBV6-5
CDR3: CASSSRDRVGKLFF
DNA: TGTGCCAGCAGTTCCCGGGACAGGGTGGGAAAACTGTTTTTT

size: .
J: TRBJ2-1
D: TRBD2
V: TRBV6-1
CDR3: CASSERTSSYNEQFF
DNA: TGTGCCAGCAGTGAAAGGACTAGCTCCTACAATGAGCAGTTCTTC

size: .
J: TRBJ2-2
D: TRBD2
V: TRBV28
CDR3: CASRTGLAGVAGELFF
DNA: TGTGCCAGCAGAACGGGACTAGCGGGAGTAGCCGGGGAGCTGTTTTTT

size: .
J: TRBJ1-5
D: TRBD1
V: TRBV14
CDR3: CASSKTGGNQPQHF
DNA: TGTGCCAGCAGCAAAACAGGGGGCAATCAGCCCCAGCATTTT

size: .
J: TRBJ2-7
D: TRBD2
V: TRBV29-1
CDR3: CSVETPRIAGISYEQYF
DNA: TGCAGCGTTGAAACGCCCCGTATAGCGGGGATATCCTACGAGCAGTACTTC

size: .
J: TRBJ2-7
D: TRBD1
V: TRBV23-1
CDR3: CASSQRQGAYEQYF
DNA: TGCGCCAGCAGTCAACGGCAGGGGGCCTACGAGCAGTACTTC

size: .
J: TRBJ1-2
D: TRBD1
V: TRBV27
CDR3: CASSLLGQGANNYGYTF
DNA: TGTGCCAGCAGTTTGTTAGGACAGGGCGCTAATAACTATGGCTACACCTTC

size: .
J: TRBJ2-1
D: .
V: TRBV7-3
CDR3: CASSLLPHSSYNEQFF
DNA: TGTGCCAGCAGCTTACTCCCCCACAGCTCCTACAATGAGCAGTTCTTC

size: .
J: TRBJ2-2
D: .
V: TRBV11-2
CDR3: CASSLPWAGGINTGELFF
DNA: TGTGCCAGCAGCCTCCCCTGGGCAGGAGGGATCAACACCGGGGAGCTGTTTTTT

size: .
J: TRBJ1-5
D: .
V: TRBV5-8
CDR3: CASSLRTAEQPQHF
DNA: TGTGCCAGCAGCTTGCGGACAGCGGAACAGCCCCAGCATTTT

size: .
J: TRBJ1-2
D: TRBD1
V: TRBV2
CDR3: CASSVRDRGHYCYGYTF
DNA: TGTGCCAGCAGTGTCCGGGACAGGGGGCATTATTGCTATGGCTACACCTTC

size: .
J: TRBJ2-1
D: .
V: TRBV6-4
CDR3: CASSRGGRGSSYNEQFF
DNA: TGTGCCAGCAGCCGAGGCGGGCGGGGAAGCTCCTACAATGAGCAGTTCTTC

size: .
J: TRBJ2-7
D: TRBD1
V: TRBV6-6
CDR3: CASSYAQGRQYF
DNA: TGTGCCAGCAGCTACGCACAGGGGAGGCAGTACTTC

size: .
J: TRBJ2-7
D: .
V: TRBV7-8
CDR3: CASSLAWTPSYEQYF
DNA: TGTGCCAGCAGCTTAGCCTGGACACCTTCCTACGAGCAGTACTTC

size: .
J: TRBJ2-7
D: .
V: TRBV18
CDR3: CASSPPGGYEQYF
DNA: TGTGCCAGCTCACCACCAGGGGGTTACGAGCAGTACTTC

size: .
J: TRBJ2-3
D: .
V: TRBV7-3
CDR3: CASSLSGTDTQYF
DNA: TGTGCCAGCAGCCTAAGCGGCACAGATACGCAGTATTTT

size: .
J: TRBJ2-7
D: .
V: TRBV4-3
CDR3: CASSQDPPRGRDQSYEQYF
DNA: TGCGCCAGCAGCCAAGATCCACCCCGCGGCAGGGATCAGTCCTACGAGCAGTACTTC

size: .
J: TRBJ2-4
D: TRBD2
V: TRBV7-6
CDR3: CASSPGSSGRRAKNIQYF
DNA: TGTGCCAGCAGCCCGGGGTCTAGCGGGAGAAGGGCCAAAAACATTCAGTACTTC

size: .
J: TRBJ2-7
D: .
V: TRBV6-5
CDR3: CASSYSRHLSYEQYF
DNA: TGTGCCAGCAGTTACTCGAGACACTTATCCTACGAGCAGTACTTC

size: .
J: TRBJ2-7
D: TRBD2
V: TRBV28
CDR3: CASKPGGSTYSYEQYF
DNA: TGTGCCAGCAAACCGGGGGGGTCCACTTACTCCTACGAGCAGTACTTC

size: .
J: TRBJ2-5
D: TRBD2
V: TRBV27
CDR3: CASSPSGRAKTQYF
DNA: TGTGCCAGCAGTCCAAGCGGGAGGGCAAAGACCCAGTACTTC

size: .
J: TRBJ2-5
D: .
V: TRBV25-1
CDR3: CASSDPRGPSETQYF
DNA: TGTGCCAGCAGTGATCCTAGGGGTCCCTCAGAGACCCAGTACTTC

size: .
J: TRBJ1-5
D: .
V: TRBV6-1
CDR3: CASRGANQPQHF
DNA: TGTGCCAGCAGGGGGGCCAATCAGCCCCAGCATTTT

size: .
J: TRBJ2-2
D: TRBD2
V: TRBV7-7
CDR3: CASSPAGGPGTGELFF
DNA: TGTGCTAGCAGCCCAGCGGGAGGGCCAGGCACCGGGGAGCTGTTTTTT

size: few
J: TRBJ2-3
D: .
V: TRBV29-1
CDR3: CSVDRQTPTTDTQYF
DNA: TGCAGCGTTGATCGGCAGACTCCAACAACAGATACGCAGTATTTT